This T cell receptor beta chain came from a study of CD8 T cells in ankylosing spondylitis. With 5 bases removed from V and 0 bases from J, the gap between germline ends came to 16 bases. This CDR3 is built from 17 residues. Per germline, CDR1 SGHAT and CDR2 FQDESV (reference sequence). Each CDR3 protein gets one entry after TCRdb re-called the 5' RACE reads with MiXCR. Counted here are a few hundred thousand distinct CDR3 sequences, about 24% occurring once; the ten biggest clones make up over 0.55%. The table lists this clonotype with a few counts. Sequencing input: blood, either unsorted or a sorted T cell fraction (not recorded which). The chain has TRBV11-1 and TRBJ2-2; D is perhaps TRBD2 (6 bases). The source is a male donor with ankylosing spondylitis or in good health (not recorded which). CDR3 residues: CASSRSPGTPNTGELFF. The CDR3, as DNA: TGTGCCAGCAGCAGATCACCCGGGACTCCGAACACCGGGGAGCTGTTTTTT. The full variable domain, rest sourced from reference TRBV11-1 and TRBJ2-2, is EAEVAQSPRYKITEKSQAVAFWCDPISGHATLYWYRQILGQGPELLVQFQDESVVDDSQLPKDRFSAERLKGVDSTLKIQPAELGDSAMYLCASSRSPGTPNTGELFFGEGSRLTVL.